Listed below are T cell receptor beta chains from one sample, sequenced in a study of blood T cell repertoires in COVID-19. Measured with immunoSEQ multiplex PCR; TCRdb has only the in-frame clones, and not every one. Here the sample spans 300,000 or so clones, over 75% being singletons. Sequencing was done on a sample of PBMCs or T cells enriched from blood (not recorded which). These receptors all come from a woman in her twenties or thirties who had recovered from COVID-19. The CDR3 runs from the conserved cysteine through the conserved F or W. D genes are given only for firm matches. Clone size appears in some rows only: once, few, many, or a class for an expanded clone.

D gene,J gene,V gene,clone size,CDR3 DNA,CDR3 protein
NA,TRBJ2-7,TRBV9,NA,TGTGCCAGCAGCGTAGCAGGCGCCCGGGAGCAGTACTTC,CASSVAGAREQYF
NA,TRBJ1-4,TRBV7-2,NA,TGTGCCAGCAGCGGGGGGTTACCTGGAAAACTGTTTTTT,CASSGGLPGKLFF
NA,TRBJ1-1,TRBV12-3/TRBV12-4,NA,TGTGCCAGCAGTTTATCGGGGGGCAAGGACGCTTTCTTT,CASSLSGGKDAFF
NA,TRBJ1-1,TRBV7-6,once,TGTGCCAGCAGCTTAGGCGGCCGGGGGTCAGGGTATATCACTGAAGCTTTCTTT,CASSLGGRGSGYITEAFF
NA,TRBJ2-7,TRBV7-9,NA,TGTGCCAGCAGGACCCAGGCCACCTACGAGCAGTACTTC,CASRTQATYEQYF
NA,TRBJ1-1,TRBV6-5,NA,TGTGCCAGTGCTACAGGCTTGAACACTGAAGCTTTCTTT,CASATGLNTEAFF
TRBD1,TRBJ2-5,TRBV5-1,once,TGCGCCAGCAGCTCCGGGACAGAAGAGACCCAGTACTTC,CASSSGTEETQYF
NA,TRBJ1-2,TRBV3-1/TRBV3-2,NA,TGTGCCAGCAGCCAAGAATCTTCCCGACAGTACTATGGCTACACCTTC,CASSQESSRQYYGYTF
NA,TRBJ2-7,TRBV28,NA,TGTGCCAGCAGTTTGTCCAGGGGCGGGTACGAGCAGTACTTC,CASSLSRGGYEQYF
NA,TRBJ2-2,TRBV18,NA,TGTGCCAGCTCACCTCAGTGGGGGCGCACCGGGGAGCTGTTTTTT,CASSPQWGRTGELFF
TRBD2,TRBJ2-3,TRBV5-1,NA,TGCGCCAGCAGCCTCGGACTAGCGGGGGGGCAGGTCGGGACAGATACGCAGTATTTT,CASSLGLAGGQVGTDTQYF
NA,TRBJ1-3,TRBV15,NA,TGTGCCACCAGCAGAGGAACAGGGACCTCTGGAAACACCATATATTTT,CATSRGTGTSGNTIYF
TRBD1,TRBJ1-5,TRBV6-1,medium-sized,TGTGCCAGCAGTGAAGCGGTTCTCCTGACAGGGGGCAATCAGCCCCAGCATTTT,CASSEAVLLTGGNQPQHF
TRBD2,TRBJ2-3,TRBV27,once,TGTGCCAGCAGGCAATCTAGCGGGGGCACAGATACGCAGTATTTT,CASRQSSGGTDTQYF
NA,TRBJ2-5,TRBV6-2/TRBV6-3,NA,TGTGCCAGCAGTTACCCAGGACTTCTCAAAGAGACCCAGTACTTC,CASSYPGLLKETQYF
NA,TRBJ1-5,TRBV5-1,NA,TGCGCCAGCAGGAAGACCAATGGGGGGGTAGGTCAGCCCCAGCATTTT,CASRKTNGGVGQPQHF
NA,TRBJ2-7,TRBV5-5,NA,TGTGCCAGCAGCTTGGACATCCGGGGGGAGCAGTACTTC,CASSLDIRGEQYF
TRBD1,TRBJ1-1,TRBV19,NA,TGTGCCAGTAGTATAGCCAACAGGGGAAGCACTGAAGCTTTCTTT,CASSIANRGSTEAFF
NA,TRBJ1-2,TRBV7-9,once,TGTGCCAGCAGCTTTTCCCGGACCCAGGGGGGCTACACCTTC,CASSFSRTQGGYTF
NA,TRBJ1-2,TRBV4-3,NA,TGCGCCAGCAGCCAAGATCAGGACACCTATGGCTACACCTTC,CASSQDQDTYGYTF
NA,TRBJ1-1,TRBV12-5,NA,TGTGCTAGTGGTTTGGAAAGGGGCACTGAAGCTTTCTTT,CASGLERGTEAFF
NA,TRBJ1-6,TRBV4-1,few,TGCGCCAGCAGCACACACTGGGGATTGGGAGAATCACCCCTCCACTTT,CASSTHWGLGESPLHF
NA,TRBJ2-6,TRBV9,NA,TGTGCCAGCAGCGTAGAATGGGGCCGCTCCTCTGGGGCCAACGTCCTGACTTTC,CASSVEWGRSSGANVLTF
TRBD2,TRBJ2-6,TRBV28,NA,TGTGCCAGCAGGGTCGGGGGGATCAATGGGGCCAACGTCCTGACTTTC,CASRVGGINGANVLTF
NA,TRBJ1-2,TRBV29-1,NA,TGCAGCGTTGAAGATCCGAGACACCCTTATGGCTACACCTTC,CSVEDPRHPYGYTF
NA,TRBJ1-4,TRBV12-3/TRBV12-4,once,TGTGCCAGCAGTTTACGGGTTGAAAAACTGTTTTTT,CASSLRVEKLFF
TRBD1,TRBJ1-5,TRBV19,NA,TGTGCCAGTAGCCAGGAAGGGGGCATCCAGCCCCAGCATTTT,CASSQEGGIQPQHF
NA,TRBJ2-4,TRBV9,NA,TGTGCCAGCAGCGCCGAGGGTTTTGCCAAAAACATTCAGTACTTC,CASSAEGFAKNIQYF
NA,TRBJ1-5,TRBV13,NA,TGTGCCAGCAGCTTAGGGGGGGGATTTGAACAGCCCCAGCATTTT,CASSLGGGFEQPQHF
NA,TRBJ1-2,TRBV9,once,TGTGCCAGCAGCCGTGAGACGGCGGGGTATGGCTACACCTTC,CASSRETAGYGYTF
NA,TRBJ2-6,TRBV2,NA,TGTGCCAGCAGAGTAACGGAGGCTGGGGCCAACGTCCTGACTTTC,CASRVTEAGANVLTF
NA,TRBJ1-6,TRBV5-5,NA,TGTGCCAGCAGCTGGCGGAGCTCCTATAATTCACCCCTCCACTTT,CASSWRSSYNSPLHF
NA,TRBJ2-2,TRBV25-1,NA,TGTGCCAGCAGTGATGTTCAGGGCACCGGGGAGCTGTTTTTT,CASSDVQGTGELFF
NA,TRBJ2-1,TRBV24-1,NA,TGTGCCACCAGTGGGTCAGGGGGGAGGGAGCAGTTCTTC,CATSGSGGREQFF
TRBD1,TRBJ1-2,TRBV2,once,TGTGCCAGCACCGAACGGACAGGTAGTGGAAATAACTATGGCTACACCTTC,CASTERTGSGNNYGYTF
NA,TRBJ1-1,TRBV7-2,NA,TGTGCCAGCAGCTTCCCCAAGCCGGGGGGGAACACTGAAGCTTTCTTT,CASSFPKPGGNTEAFF
TRBD2,TRBJ2-1,TRBV5-4,NA,TGTGCCAGCAGCCCCTTACCACTAGCGGGGGGGGATAATGAGCAGTTCTTC,CASSPLPLAGGDNEQFF
NA,TRBJ1-4,TRBV2,NA,TGTGCCAGCAGATTCAGGGCCGCAACTAATGAAAAACTGTTTTTT,CASRFRAATNEKLFF
NA,TRBJ1-1,TRBV2,once,TGTGCCAGCAGTGCCACCGGGACAAAAAACACTGAAGCTTTCTTT,CASSATGTKNTEAFF
NA,TRBJ2-6,TRBV7-8,NA,TGTGCCAGCAGCTTTCGCGGGGCCGATCGCCGCTCTGGGGCCAACGTCCTGACTTTC,CASSFRGADRRSGANVLTF
TRBD1,TRBJ2-3,TRBV10-3,NA,TGTGCCATCAGTGACGGACAGGGCCCAGATACGCAGTATTTT,CAISDGQGPDTQYF
NA,TRBJ2-1,TRBV28,NA,TGTGCCAGCAGCCAAAGGGGGGGGTTCAATGAGCAGTTCTTC,CASSQRGGFNEQFF
TRBD1,TRBJ2-7,TRBV5-5,NA,TGTGCCAGCAGCTGGGACAGACTTTACGAGCAGTACTTC,CASSWDRLYEQYF
TRBD2,TRBJ2-7,TRBV10-1,NA,TGCGCCAGCAGCCCGAGCGGGGCGGCTGGCGAGCAGTACTTC,CASSPSGAAGEQYF
TRBD1,TRBJ1-1,TRBV6-2/TRBV6-3,NA,TGTGCCAGCAGTTACGGGACAGCACTGAACACTGAAGCTTTCTTT,CASSYGTALNTEAFF
NA,TRBJ2-7,TRBV19,NA,TGTGCCAGTAGTATTGGGGCCGGGAGTTCCTACGAGCAGTACTTC,CASSIGAGSSYEQYF
NA,TRBJ2-7,TRBV5-1,NA,TGCGCCAGCAGCTGGGCAAGGGCAGGGGACGTTCCCTACGAGCAGTACTTC,CASSWARAGDVPYEQYF
NA,TRBJ1-5,TRBV10-3,NA,TGTGCCACGTGGGACAACAATCAGCCCCAGCATTTT,CATWDNNQPQHF
NA,TRBJ2-7,TRBV6-5,once,TGTGCCAGCAGTCCCCGACGGGGAAATATGTACTTC,CASSPRRGNMYF
NA,TRBJ1-4,TRBV11-2,NA,TGTGCCAGCGCGGGCGGAACTAATGAAAAACTGTTTTTT,CASAGGTNEKLFF
NA,TRBJ2-3,TRBV7-6,NA,TGTGCCAGCAGCCAGGGGGGCCCAGATACGCAGTATTTT,CASSQGGPDTQYF
TRBD2,TRBJ2-1,TRBV23-1,NA,TGCGCCAGCAGTCAATCTCCGGGAACTAGCGGGTTGGATGAGCAGTTCTTC,CASSQSPGTSGLDEQFF
NA,TRBJ2-5,TRBV6-5,NA,TGTGCCAGCAAAACCGAGGTCGGGACCCAGTACTTC,CASKTEVGTQYF